This T cell receptor (beta chain) derives from a study of cytomegalovirus exposure and HLA in healthy donors. Trimming stripped 4 bases from V and 7 bases from J, with 16 bases between. Germline values: CDR1 SGHDN, CDR2 FVKESK. The CDR3 has 14 amino acids. It was with 60 Vbeta and 13 Jbeta primers that the PCR ran. Generated by immunoSEQ multiplex PCR, the TCRdb table keeps only in-frame clones and is missing some. This sample yields roughly 300,000 clones, of which 80% to 90% are seen a single time; around 4% belongs to the top ten. Comment on this clone: The antigen is undetermined.

Study-level points and caveats: Reports described diagnosis of cytomegalovirus status by the classifier as highly specific and sensitive. TCR beta chain V- and J-gene trimming was linked, in a later analysis, to a missense variant in DCLRE1C. The study had only CMV serostatus as immune exposure information.

The J gene is TRBJ1-2, the V gene TRBV14; weak D call: TRBD1 (5 bases). The sequenced material came from PBMCs. The sequence was obtained from a man aged 35 to 55 in good health and CMV-seropositive. The chain's CDR3 is CASSPPLGRAGYTF. CDR3 sequence (DNA): TGTGCCAGCAGCCCCCCTTTGGGCAGGGCTGGCTACACCTTC.